Listed below are T cell receptor beta chains from one sample, sequenced in a study of cytomegalovirus exposure and HLA in healthy donors. Measured with immunoSEQ multiplex PCR; TCRdb has only the in-frame clones, and not every one. The table has about 160,000 clones, approximately 70% seen once. The sequenced material came from PBMCs. The receptor source for this set is a man aged 40-50 years in good health and CMV-seropositive. The CDR3 runs from the conserved cysteine through the conserved F or W. The D gene is left open where the match is weak. Size tells how often a clone was seen (once, few, many) or the class of an expanded clone, and some rows leave it out.

V gene	CDR3 length	D gene	J gene	clone size	CDR3 protein	CDR3 DNA
TRBV2	13	TRBD1	TRBJ1-2	.	CASSEDRAWGYTF	TGTGCCAGCAGTGAGGACAGGGCCTGGGGCTACACCTTC
TRBV27	16	TRBD1	TRBJ1-2	.	CASSDSDRLGDYGYTF	TGTGCCAGCAGTGACTCGGACAGGCTGGGCGACTATGGCTACACCTTC
TRBV5-8	17	TRBD1	TRBJ1-1	.	CASSIRTGGGMNTEAFF	TGTGCCAGCAGCATCCGGACAGGGGGCGGTATGAACACTGAAGCTTTCTTT
TRBV7-9	14	.	TRBJ1-6	.	CASSLGQDLLTLHF	TGTGCCAGCAGCTTAGGACAGGACCTTTTGACCCTCCACTTT
TRBV4-2	14	TRBD1	TRBJ2-7	.	CASSPKQGPYEQYF	TGTGCCAGCAGCCCAAAACAGGGGCCCTACGAGCAGTACTTC
TRBV6-5	13	.	TRBJ1-2	.	CASSYAGAVGYTF	TGTGCCAGCAGTTATGCGGGGGCAGTAGGCTACACCTTC
TRBV6-1	13	TRBD2	TRBJ2-5	.	CATREVGQETQYF	TGTGCCACTCGGGAGGTAGGGCAAGAGACCCAGTACTTC
TRBV7-9	15	TRBD1	TRBJ1-3	few	CASSSDRASGNTIYF	TGTGCCAGCAGCTCGGACAGGGCCTCTGGAAACACCATATATTTT
TRBV6-6	12	.	TRBJ1-1	.	CATAGENTEAFF	TGTGCCACGGCGGGGGAGAACACTGAAGCTTTCTTT
TRBV6-5	13	.	TRBJ1-2	once	CASSLDEDYGYTF	TGTGCCAGCAGCCTCGATGAGGACTATGGCTACACCTTC
TRBV7-2	14	TRBD1	TRBJ2-7	.	CASSLRDRDYEQYF	TGTGCCAGCAGCTTAAGAGACAGGGACTACGAGCAGTACTTC
TRBV4-1	13	.	TRBJ2-3	few	CASSQVFGGAQYF	TGCGCCAGCAGCCAAGTGTTCGGAGGGGCGCAGTATTTT
TRBV5-1	16	.	TRBJ1-5	.	CASSLTGRDYNQPQHF	TGCGCCAGCAGCTTGACAGGGAGAGATTACAATCAGCCCCAGCATTTT
TRBV6-4	14	TRBD1	TRBJ1-6	.	CASSVGTANSPLHF	TGTGCCAGCAGTGTCGGGACAGCCAATTCACCCCTCCACTTT
TRBV29-1	18	TRBD1	TRBJ1-1	.	CSVDRTLPAGTGGTEAFF	TGCAGCGTTGACCGGACGCTTCCCGCCGGGACAGGGGGCACTGAAGCTTTCTTT
TRBV4-1	15	.	TRBJ2-3	.	CASSQETGGIYTQYF	TGCGCCAGCAGCCAAGAGACTGGCGGGATATATACGCAGTATTTT
TRBV5-6	15	.	TRBJ2-2	few	CASSLRGPQSGELFF	TGTGCCAGCAGCTTGAGGGGCCCTCAGTCCGGGGAGCTGTTTTTT
TRBV20-1	10	.	TRBJ2-5	.	CSARTETQYF	TGCAGTGCTAGGACTGAGACCCAGTACTTC
TRBV7-3	18	.	TRBJ2-2	.	CASSLIGQGPSNTGELFF	TGTGCCAGCAGCTTAATCGGGCAGGGCCCTTCGAACACCGGGGAGCTGTTTTTT
TRBV6-6	13	.	TRBJ1-1	.	CASSYRGNTEAFF	TGTGCCAGCAGTTACCGCGGAAACACTGAAGCTTTCTTT
TRBV19	16	TRBD1	TRBJ2-2	.	CASSREGQGNTGELFF	TGTGCCAGTAGTAGGGAGGGACAGGGGAACACCGGGGAGCTGTTTTTT
TRBV9	15	TRBD1	TRBJ2-1	.	CASNLQGASYNEQFF	TGTGCCAGCAACCTTCAGGGGGCTTCCTACAATGAGCAGTTCTTC
TRBV5-6	16	.	TRBJ2-4	.	CASSSRVGETGLVGYF	TGTGCCAGCAGCTCAAGGGTAGGGGAGACAGGCCTGGTGGGGTACTTC
TRBV7-2	14	TRBD1	TRBJ1-2	.	CASSLLQGADSYTF	TGTGCCAGCAGCTTATTACAGGGGGCGGACAGCTACACCTTC
TRBV6-1	13	.	TRBJ1-1	.	CASPRAMNTEAFF	TGTGCCAGCCCGAGGGCCATGAACACTGAAGCTTTCTTT
TRBV6-5	15	.	TRBJ1-5	.	CATSDSLRGNQPQHF	TGTGCCACCTCGGACAGCCTAAGAGGCAATCAGCCCCAGCATTTT
TRBV7-9	16	TRBD2	TRBJ2-3	once	CASSPRRLARTDTQYF	TGTGCCAGCAGCCCCCGGAGACTAGCTCGCACAGATACGCAGTATTTT
TRBV5-1	16	.	TRBJ1-6	.	CASSLAGQGYGSPLHF	TGCGCCAGCAGCTTGGCCGGGCAGGGGTACGGTTCACCCCTCCACTTT
TRBV5-5	16	.	TRBJ1-3	.	CASSLEGRSSGNTIYF	TGTGCCAGCAGCCTTGAGGGCCGAAGCTCTGGAAACACCATATATTTT
TRBV6-5	15	TRBD2	TRBJ2-5	.	CASRLAGQYQETQYF	TGTGCCAGCAGGCTAGCGGGCCAGTACCAAGAGACCCAGTACTTC
TRBV5-5	18	.	TRBJ1-6	.	CASSLAGLIQSYNSPLHF	TGTGCCAGCAGCTTGGCAGGACTAATTCAGTCCTATAATTCACCCCTCCACTTT
TRBV10-3	14	.	TRBJ2-7	few	CAISPAGANYEQYF	TGTGCCATCAGCCCGGCAGGGGCAAACTACGAGCAGTACTTC
TRBV7-9	14	.	TRBJ1-1	.	CASSFWALNTEAFF	TGTGCCAGCAGCTTCTGGGCCCTCAACACTGAAGCTTTCTTT
TRBV4-1	16	TRBD2	TRBJ2-5	.	CASSLTAGGLQETQYF	TGCGCCAGCAGCCTAACAGCGGGGGGGCTTCAAGAGACCCAGTACTTC
TRBV11-2	15	.	TRBJ2-5	few	CASNSGQGGGETQYF	TGTGCCAGCAACTCCGGCCAGGGAGGGGGAGAGACCCAGTACTTC
TRBV19	16	.	TRBJ2-1	.	CASSSDSPSSYNEQFF	TGTGCCAGTAGTAGCGACTCGCCGAGCTCCTACAATGAGCAGTTCTTC
TRBV4-3	16	TRBD1	TRBJ1-2	.	CASSQDNGGTAYGYTF	TGCGCCAGCAGCCAAGATAACGGAGGGACAGCCTATGGCTACACCTTC
TRBV2	14	TRBD1	TRBJ1-2	.	CASMGQGPNYGYTF	TGTGCCAGCATGGGACAGGGTCCTAACTATGGCTACACCTTC
TRBV7-2	14	TRBD1	TRBJ2-1	.	CASRSTGASNEQFF	TGTGCCAGCAGGTCTACAGGGGCGTCGAATGAGCAGTTCTTC
TRBV6-1	14	TRBD1	TRBJ2-7	.	CGSGGRQGAYEQYF	TGTGGGTCCGGCGGGAGACAGGGGGCCTACGAGCAGTACTTC
TRBV9	17	TRBD1	TRBJ1-1	.	CASSILEYRGPNTEAFF	TGTGCCAGCAGCATTCTAGAATACAGGGGGCCGAACACTGAAGCTTTCTTT
TRBV9	16	TRBD2	TRBJ2-3	.	CASSPPGTSGGSTQYF	TGTGCCAGCAGCCCCCCCGGGACTAGCGGGGGGTCGACGCAGTATTTT
TRBV5-6	14	.	TRBJ1-3	.	CASSPRGAGNTIYF	TGTGCCAGCAGCCCGCGGGGGGCTGGAAACACCATATATTTT
TRBV25-1	16	.	TRBJ1-1	.	CASSGLVDSQNTEAFF	TGTGCCAGCAGTGGCCTTGTCGACAGCCAGAACACTGAAGCTTTCTTT
TRBV6-5	14	TRBD2	TRBJ2-3	few	CASSDRGEGNTQYF	TGTGCCAGCAGTGATCGGGGGGAGGGCAATACGCAGTATTTT
TRBV2	15	.	TRBJ2-1	.	CASSATKDRNNEQFF	TGTGCCAGCAGTGCCACCAAGGACAGAAACAATGAGCAGTTCTTC
TRBV19	13	.	TRBJ1-2	.	CASRPLGDYGYTF	TGTGCCAGTAGGCCTTTGGGAGACTATGGCTACACCTTC
TRBV9	14	.	TRBJ1-1	.	CASSPTGVGTEAFF	TGTGCCAGCAGCCCCACGGGGGTTGGGACTGAAGCTTTCTTT
TRBV7-2	16	.	TRBJ2-5	few	CASSLDGRPSQETQYF	TGTGCCAGCAGCCTAGACGGCAGGCCATCCCAAGAGACCCAGTACTTC
TRBV6-1	13	.	TRBJ2-5	.	CASREAGVETQYF	TGTGCCAGCAGGGAGGCCGGGGTGGAGACCCAGTACTTC
TRBV9	15	TRBD1	TRBJ1-4	.	CASSVEGQANEKLFF	TGTGCCAGCAGCGTAGAGGGACAGGCTAATGAAAAACTGTTTTTT
TRBV2	12	.	TRBJ1-2	.	CASTLDNRGYTF	TGTGCCAGCACCCTGGACAACCGTGGCTACACCTTC
TRBV15	14	TRBD1	TRBJ1-2	few	CATSGRQGWDGYTF	TGTGCCACCAGCGGCCGACAGGGCTGGGATGGCTACACCTTC
TRBV11-2	13	.	TRBJ2-2	.	CATVRDFTGELFF	TGTGCGACCGTACGGGACTTCACCGGGGAGCTGTTTTTT
TRBV21-1	16	.	TRBJ2-3	once	CASSARDRGGTDTQYF	TGTGCCAGCAGCGCGCGGGACAGGGGGGGGACAGATACGCAGTATTTT